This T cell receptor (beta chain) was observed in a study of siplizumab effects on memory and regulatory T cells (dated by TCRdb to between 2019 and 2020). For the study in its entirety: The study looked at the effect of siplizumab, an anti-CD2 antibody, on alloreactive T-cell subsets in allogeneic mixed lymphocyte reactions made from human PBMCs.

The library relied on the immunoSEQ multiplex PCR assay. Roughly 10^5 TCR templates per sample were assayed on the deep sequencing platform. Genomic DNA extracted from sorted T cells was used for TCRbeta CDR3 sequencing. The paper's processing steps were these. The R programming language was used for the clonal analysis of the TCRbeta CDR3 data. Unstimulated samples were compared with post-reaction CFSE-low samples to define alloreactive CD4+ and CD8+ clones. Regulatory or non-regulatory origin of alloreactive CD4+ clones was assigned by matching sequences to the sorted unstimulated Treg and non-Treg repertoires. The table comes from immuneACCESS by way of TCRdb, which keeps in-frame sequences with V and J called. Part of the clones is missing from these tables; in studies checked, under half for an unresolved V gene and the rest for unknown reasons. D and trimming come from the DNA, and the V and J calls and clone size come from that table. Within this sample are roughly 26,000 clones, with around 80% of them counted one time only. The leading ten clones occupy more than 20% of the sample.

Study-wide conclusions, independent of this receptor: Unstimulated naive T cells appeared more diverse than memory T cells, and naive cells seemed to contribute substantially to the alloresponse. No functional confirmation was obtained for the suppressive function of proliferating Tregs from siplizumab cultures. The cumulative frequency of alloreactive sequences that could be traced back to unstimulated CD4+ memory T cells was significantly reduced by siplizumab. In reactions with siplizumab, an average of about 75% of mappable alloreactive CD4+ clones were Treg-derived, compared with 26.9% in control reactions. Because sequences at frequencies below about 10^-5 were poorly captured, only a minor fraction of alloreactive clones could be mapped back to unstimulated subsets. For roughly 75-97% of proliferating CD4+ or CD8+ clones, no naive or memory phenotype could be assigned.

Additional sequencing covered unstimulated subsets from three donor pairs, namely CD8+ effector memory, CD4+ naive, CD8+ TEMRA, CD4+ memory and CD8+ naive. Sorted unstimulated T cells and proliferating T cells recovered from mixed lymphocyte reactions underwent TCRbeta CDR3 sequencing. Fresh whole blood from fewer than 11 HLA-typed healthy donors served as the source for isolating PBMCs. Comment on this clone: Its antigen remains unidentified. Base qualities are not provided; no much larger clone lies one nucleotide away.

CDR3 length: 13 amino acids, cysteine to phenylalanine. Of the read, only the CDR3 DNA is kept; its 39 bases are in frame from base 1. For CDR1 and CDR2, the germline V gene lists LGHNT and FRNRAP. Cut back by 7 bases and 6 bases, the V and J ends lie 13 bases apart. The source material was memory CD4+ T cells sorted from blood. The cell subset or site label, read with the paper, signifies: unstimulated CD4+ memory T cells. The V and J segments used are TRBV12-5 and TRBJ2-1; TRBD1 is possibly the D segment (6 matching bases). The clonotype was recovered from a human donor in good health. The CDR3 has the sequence CASAHRVGNEQFF. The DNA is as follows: TGTGCTAGTGCCCACAGGGTCGGCAATGAGCAGTTCTTC. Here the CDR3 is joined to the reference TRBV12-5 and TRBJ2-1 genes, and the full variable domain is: DARVTQTPRHKVTEMGQEVTMRCQPILGHNTVFWYRQTMMQGLELLAYFRNRAPLDDSGMPKDRFSAEMPDATLATLKIQPSEPRDSAVYFCASAHRVGNEQFFGPGTRLTVL.